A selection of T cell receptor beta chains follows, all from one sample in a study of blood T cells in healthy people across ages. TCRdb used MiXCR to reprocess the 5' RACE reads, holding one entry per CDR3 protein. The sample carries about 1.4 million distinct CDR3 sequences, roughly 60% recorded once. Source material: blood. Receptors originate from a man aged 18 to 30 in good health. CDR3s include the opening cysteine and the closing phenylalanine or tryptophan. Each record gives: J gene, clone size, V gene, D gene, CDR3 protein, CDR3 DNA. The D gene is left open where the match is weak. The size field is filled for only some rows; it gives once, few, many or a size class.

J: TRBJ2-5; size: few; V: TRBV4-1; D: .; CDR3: CASSPQEDETQYF; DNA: TGCGCCAGCAGCCCACAGGAGGACGAGACCCAGTACTTC
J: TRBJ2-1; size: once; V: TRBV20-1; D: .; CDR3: CSATGTISYNEQFF; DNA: TGCAGCGCGACCGGGACCATCTCCTACAATGAGCAGTTCTTC
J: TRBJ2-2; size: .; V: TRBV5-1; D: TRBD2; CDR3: CASQRLPGLADTGELFF; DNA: TGCGCCAGCCAACGATTACCGGGACTAGCGGACACCGGGGAGCTGTTTTTT
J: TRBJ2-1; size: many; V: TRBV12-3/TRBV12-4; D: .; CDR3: CASSSTGYNEQFF; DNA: TGTGCCAGCAGTTCTACAGGGTACAATGAGCAGTTCTTC
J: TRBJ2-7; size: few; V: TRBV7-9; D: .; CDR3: CASSLAVGGTRTYEQYF; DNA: TGTGCCAGCAGCTTAGCCGTTGGCGGGACACGGACCTACGAGCAGTACTTC
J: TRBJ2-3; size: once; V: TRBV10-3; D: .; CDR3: CAISEVWPDTQYF; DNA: TGTGCCATCAGTGAGGTTTGGCCAGATACGCAGTATTTT
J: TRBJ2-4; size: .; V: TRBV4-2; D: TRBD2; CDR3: CASSQGGLAGLRAKNIQYF; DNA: TGTGCCAGCAGCCAAGGCGGACTAGCGGGACTAAGAGCCAAAAACATTCAGTACTTC
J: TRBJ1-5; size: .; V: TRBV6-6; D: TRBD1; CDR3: CASSYGGQGPQPQHF; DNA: TGTGCCAGCAGTTATGGGGGACAGGGACCTCAGCCCCAGCATTTT
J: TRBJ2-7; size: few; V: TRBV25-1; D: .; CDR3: CASSSGANEQYF; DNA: TGTGCCAGCAGTTCGGGAGCGAACGAGCAGTACTTC
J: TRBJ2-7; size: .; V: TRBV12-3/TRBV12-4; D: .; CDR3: CASSLSGWSSYEQYF; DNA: TGTGCCAGCAGTTTAAGCGGGTGGAGCTCCTACGAGCAGTACTTC
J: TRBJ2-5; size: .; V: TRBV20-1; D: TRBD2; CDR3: CSARDLTSGKETQYF; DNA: TGCAGTGCTAGAGATCTAACTAGCGGAAAAGAGACCCAGTACTTC
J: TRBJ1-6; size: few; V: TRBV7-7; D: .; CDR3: CARLRGGAPYSPLHF; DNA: TGTGCTAGGCTACGGGGGGGCGCACCTTATTCACCCCTCCACTTT
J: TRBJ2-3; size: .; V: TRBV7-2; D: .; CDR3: CASSSDAGLIFTSTDAQYF; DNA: TGTGCCAGCAGCTCAGACGCGGGGTTAATCTTCACTAGCACAGATGCGCAGTATTTT
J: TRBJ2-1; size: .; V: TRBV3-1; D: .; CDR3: CASRPYNGRNEQFF; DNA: TGTGCCAGCAGACCCTACAACGGCCGGAATGAGCAGTTCTTC